One and the same sample provided the 19 T cell receptor beta chains below, sequenced in a study of naive and memory T cell subsets. Study-wide points: Naive repertoires, especially CD8, held a few larger clonotypes, possibly memory cells re-expressing CD45RA.

Which antigens these TCRs recognize remains unknown. Two oligonucleotides, mixed equimolar, formed the beta constant-region primer covering TRBC1 and TRBC2. Ligated cDNA was amplified by four rounds of PCR with nested alpha and beta constant-region primers and SP2. TCRdb re-called the UMI-ligation and nested PCR reads through MiXCR, storing one row per CDR3 protein. Of 95,000 to 110,000 distinct CDR3 sequences listed, about 14% were seen once; the top ten hold around 2.7%. Sequenced input: naive CD8+ T cells from blood. These receptors all come from a human donor in good health.

This clonotype was observed a handful of times. The chain is built from TRBV7-2 and TRBJ1-1; the match to TRBD1 covers 8 bases. Per germline, CDR1 SGHTA and CDR2 FQGNSA. The junction had 5 bases not matched to a gene; V was cut back by 0 bases and J by 8 bases. The CDR3 has 14 residues. The CDR3 reads CASSLARDRREAFF. The CDR3 DNA reads as TGTGCCAGCAGCTTAGCCCGGGACAGGCGGGAAGCTTTCTTT.

This clonotype was counted a few times. The chain joins TRBV12-3 or TRBV12-4 to TRBJ1-4, with 8 bases that match TRBD1. With V trimmed by 6 bases and J by 5 bases, 5 bases remained unmatched. The CDR3 has 14 residues. The CDR3 nucleotides read TGTGCCAGCAGAATGGGACAGGTGAATGAAAAACTGTTTTTT. The encoded protein is CASRMGQVNEKLFF.

This clonotype was found many times. V and J are TRBV7-9 and TRBJ1-1, with D hard to call. This CDR3 has 13 residues. Trimming cost V 3 bases and J 4 bases, with 9 bases left between them. Germline CDR1 reads SEHNR; CDR2 reads FQNEAQ (reference sequence). The CDR3 coding sequence is TGTGCCAGCAGCTTCCCGGGAGGCACTGAAGCTTTCTTT. Translation: CASSFPGGTEAFF.

In this sample, this clonotype turned up a few times. The genes are TRBV15 and TRBJ2-7; D assignment may be TRBD1 or TRBD2 (5 bases each). V was shortened by 0 bases and J by 3 bases, with 9 bases between the two germline ends. CDR3 length: 14 residues. The germline V gene encodes CDR1 LNHNV and CDR2 YYDKDF (reference sequence). Here the CDR3 reads CATSRDRDRYEQYF. CDR3 DNA sequence: TGTGCCACCAGCAGAGATCGGGACCGCTACGAGCAGTACTTC.

This clonotype was observed a handful of times. A junction boundary mismatches the germline segment, possibly from a read error. V gene TRBV6-6 combines with J gene TRBJ2-6; D possibly corresponds to TRBD2 (6 bases). Germline CDR1 MNHNY, CDR2 SVGAGI (reference sequence). The length of the CDR3 is 15 residues. The CDR3 here is CASRVTMSGGSELAF. The CDR3 nucleotides are TGTGCCAGCAGAGTTACGATGTCCGGAGGGAGTGAGTTGGCTTTC.

This clonotype has a handful of counts. The rearrangement joins TRBV7-3 to TRBJ2-2, with D hard to call. Germline V gene sequence: CDR1 SGHTA, CDR2 FQGTGA. The germline V and J ends were trimmed by 2 bases and 7 bases, with 11 bases remaining between them. This CDR3 contains 14 residues. CDR3 bases: TGTGCCAGCAGCTTAGGGGTTTTCAGCGGGGAGCTGTTTTTT. It encodes CASSLGVFSGELFF.

The CDR3 is CASSQAWISNQPQHF. The DNA of the CDR3 is TGCGCCAGCAGCCAAGCTTGGATCAGCAATCAGCCCCAGCATTTT. The J gene is TRBJ1-5, the V gene TRBV4-3, with no clear D. The CDR3 consists of 15 residues. Germline CDR1 LGHNA, CDR2 YSLEER. V was clipped by 1 base and J by 1 base, with 8 bases between them.

The J gene is TRBJ2-2, the V gene TRBV12-5; the D is unclear. This CDR3 is 12 amino acids long. Per germline, CDR1 LGHNT and CDR2 FRNRAP. V dropped 0 bases and J dropped 8 bases, with 4 bases sitting between them. The CDR3 bases are TGTGCTAGTGGTTTGGTACTAGGGGAGCTGTTTTTT. The encoded protein is CASGLVLGELFF.

The chain carries TRBV12-3 or TRBV12-4 and TRBJ2-3, with 7 positions matching TRBD1. CDR3 length: 14 residues. V dropped 5 bases and J dropped 2; count of bases not matched to a gene: 4. The CDR3 loop reads CASSPDRYTDTQYF. For the CDR3, the DNA is TGTGCCAGCAGTCCGGACAGGTACACAGATACGCAGTATTTT.

This clonotype was observed a few times. V usage is TRBV11-3 and J usage is TRBJ2-1; D remains unclear. This CDR3 is built from 16 residues. Per the germline V gene, CDR1 is SGHNT and CDR2 is YENEEA. V lost 5 bases to trimming and J lost 3 bases, with 17 bases between them. The CDR3 nucleotides are TGTGCCAGCAGCCAACCGTCCAGTAATATCTACAATGAGCAGTTCTTC. Translated, it gives CASSQPSSNIYNEQFF.

V usage is TRBV20-1 and J usage is TRBJ2-7; D might be TRBD2 (5 bases). The CDR3 loop spans 11 amino acids. V lost 3 bases to trimming and J lost 5 bases, with 8 bases between them. Germline V CDR1 and CDR2: DFQATT, SNEGSKA (reference sequence). The CDR3 DNA follows: TGCAGTGCTAGTCCCGGGAACGAGCAGTACTTC. Translated: CSASPGNEQYF.

This clonotype was picked up a small number of times. V is TRBV5-6 and J is TRBJ2-3; the match to TRBD2 covers 9 bases. Germline V gene lookup returns CDR1 SGHDT and CDR2 YYEEEE. The CDR3 has 15 amino acids. The junction had 5 bases not matched to a gene; V was cut back by 4 bases and J by 2 bases. DNA of the CDR3: TGTGCCAGCAGCATAGAGCGGGGGGTCACAGATACGCAGTATTTT. Amino acid sequence: CASSIERGVTDTQYF.

This clonotype was detected a few times. The chain has TRBV6-6 and TRBJ2-2, with 7 bases aligning to TRBD1. J gave up 0 bases and V 4 bases, and 5 bases lay outside the gene matches. This CDR3 contains 16 residues. Germline CDR1 and CDR2: MNHNY and SVGAGI (reference sequence). Written as DNA, the CDR3 is TGTGCCAGCAGTTTATACAGGGGATCGAACACCGGGGAGCTGTTTTTT. Translation: CASSLYRGSNTGELFF.

In this sample, this clonotype turned up a few times. This rearrangement joins TRBV7-2 to TRBJ2-3, with TRBD2 matching 9 bases. The V segment lost 4 bases and the J segment 2 bases; nucleotides outside the gene matches: 10. Germline V gene data show CDR1 as SGHTA and CDR2 as FQGNSA. The CDR3 has 17 amino acids. This CDR3 reads CASSSPPSGGITDTQYF. The CDR3 nucleotides read TGTGCCAGCAGCTCCCCGCCGAGCGGGGGGATCACAGATACGCAGTATTTT.

The rearrangement joins TRBV7-9 to TRBJ2-3; 7 bases align to TRBD1. CDR3 length: 16 amino acids. J gave up 5 bases and V 4 bases, and 12 bases lay outside the gene matches. The germline V gene encodes CDR1 SEHNR and CDR2 FQNEAQ (reference sequence). The chain's CDR3 is CASSYGTEPLGDTQYF. The DNA of the CDR3 is TGTGCCAGCAGCTATGGGACAGAGCCTCTTGGAGATACGCAGTATTTT.

A few counts support this clonotype. The V gene is TRBV5-1, the J gene TRBJ2-1, with 9 bases matching TRBD2. The germline gives CDR1 SGHRS, CDR2 YFSETQ. Losses at the gene ends were 1 base for V and 4 bases for J; bases not matched to a gene: 9. This CDR3 region has 17 residues. The CDR3 DNA reads as TGCGCCAGCAGCTTGCTGCGGCGGGAGGGCCAGTACAATGAGCAGTTCTTC. It codes for CASSLLRREGQYNEQFF. Looking up the rest from reference TRBV5-1 and TRBJ2-1 gives the full variable domain: KAGVTQTPRYLIKTRGQQVTLSCSPISGHRSVSWYQQTPGQGLQFLFEYFSETQRNKGNFPGRFSGRQFSNSRSEMNVSTLELGDSALYLCASSLLRREGQYNEQFFGPGTRLTVL.

This clonotype was counted many times. CDR3 DNA: TGTGCCAGCAGCGTAGAGTCGCGGCGCACAGATACGCAGTATTTT. Translation: CASSVESRRTDTQYF. The genes are TRBV9 and TRBJ2-3; D unresolved. Per the germline V gene, CDR1 is SGDLS and CDR2 is YYNGEE. V lost 0 bases to trimming and J lost 1 base, with 9 bases between them. The CDR3 totals 15 residues.

V is TRBV12-3 or TRBV12-4 and J is TRBJ2-1; D remains unclear. CDR3 length equals 12 residues. Trimming took off 5 bases at V and 6 bases at J, with 8 bases between the two ends. The CDR3 reads CASSLGSNEQFF. The CDR3 DNA follows: TGTGCCAGCAGTCTAGGTTCCAATGAGCAGTTCTTC.

This clonotype has only a few counts. V gene TRBV4-3 combines with J gene TRBJ2-1; maybe TRBD2 (6 bases). The V end was cut by 0 bases, the J end by 8 bases, with 20 bases between. In germline, CDR1 is LGHNA, CDR2 YSLEER. CDR3 size: 17 residues. Here the CDR3 reads CASSQDKVGGLLDEQFF. For the CDR3, the DNA is TGCGCCAGCAGCCAAGATAAGGTCGGGGGACTTCTCGATGAGCAGTTCTTC.